This T cell receptor (beta chain) came from a study of cytomegalovirus exposure and HLA in healthy donors. Study in general: Of several hundred genotyped donors, roughly 81% grouped in the Caucasian-associated ancestry cluster. Study conclusions and caveats: In a later analysis, V- and J-gene trimming of beta chains associated with a DCLRE1C missense variant, replicated independently.

Germline V gives CDR1 SQVTM, CDR2 ANQGSEA. This CDR3 is 12 amino acids long. The junction had 8 bases not matched to a gene; V was cut back by 7 bases and J by 6 bases. PCR was performed using 60 Vbeta and 13 Jbeta primers. Per the original data handling: Later reanalysis found tens of millions of unique TCR beta chains, about 10 million of them shared. Some clones are missing from TCRdb's copy, which holds only in-frame ones; the method was immunoSEQ multiplex PCR. V and J calls and clone size are as listed in that table; D and trimming were resolved from the DNA. Here the sample spans more than 80,000 clones, 63% being singletons. As concerns this clone: What it binds is unknown.

The specimen was PBMCs. This receptor was taken from a woman aged 40 to 50 in good health and CMV-seropositive. The chain employs TRBV29-1 and TRBJ1-2, with 7 positions matching TRBD1. The CDR3 DNA sequence: TGCAGCGCCAGAGACAGGGTTGATGGCTACACCTTC. Its translation: CSARDRVDGYTF.